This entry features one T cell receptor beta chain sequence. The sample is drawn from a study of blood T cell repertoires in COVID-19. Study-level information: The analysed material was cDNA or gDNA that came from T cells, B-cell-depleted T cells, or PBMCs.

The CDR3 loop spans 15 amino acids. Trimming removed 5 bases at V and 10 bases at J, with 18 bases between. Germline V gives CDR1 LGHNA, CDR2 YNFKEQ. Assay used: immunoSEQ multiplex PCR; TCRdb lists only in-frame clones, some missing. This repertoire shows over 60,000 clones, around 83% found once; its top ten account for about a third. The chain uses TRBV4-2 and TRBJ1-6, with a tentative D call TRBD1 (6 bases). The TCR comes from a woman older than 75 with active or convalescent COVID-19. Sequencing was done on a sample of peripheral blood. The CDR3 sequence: CASSEITGTNSPLHF. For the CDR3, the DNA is TGTGCCAGCAGCGAGATTACCGGGACAAACTCACCCCTCCACTTT.